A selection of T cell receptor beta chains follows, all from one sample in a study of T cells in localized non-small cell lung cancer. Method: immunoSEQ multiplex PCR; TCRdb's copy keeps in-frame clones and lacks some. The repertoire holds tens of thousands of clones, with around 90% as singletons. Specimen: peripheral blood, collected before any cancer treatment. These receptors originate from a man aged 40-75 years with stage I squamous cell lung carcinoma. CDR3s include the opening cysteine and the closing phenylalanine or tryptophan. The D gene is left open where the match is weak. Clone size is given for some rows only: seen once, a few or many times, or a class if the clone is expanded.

cdr3_aa: CAWRGDRATGELFF
cdr3_nt: TGTGCCTGGAGGGGGGACAGGGCCACCGGGGAGCTGTTTTTT
d_call: TRBD1
clone_size: once
v_call: TRBV30
j_call: TRBJ2-2

cdr3_aa: CASSLLGQANSYEQYF
cdr3_nt: TGTGCCAGCAGCTTATTGGGACAGGCCAACTCCTACGAGCAGTACTTC
d_call: TRBD1
clone_size: .
v_call: TRBV5-6
j_call: TRBJ2-7

cdr3_aa: CASSASRRGTNTGELFF
cdr3_nt: TGTGCCAGCAGCGCCAGTCGCCGGGGCACGAACACCGGGGAGCTGTTTTTT
d_call: .
clone_size: .
v_call: TRBV9
j_call: TRBJ2-2

cdr3_aa: CASRMYRGSSYEQYF
cdr3_nt: TGTGCCAGCAGGATGTATAGGGGGTCGAGCTACGAGCAGTACTTC
d_call: .
clone_size: once
v_call: TRBV5-5
j_call: TRBJ2-7

cdr3_aa: CASSLEVGGPDTQYF
cdr3_nt: TGCGCCAGCAGCTTGGAGGTGGGGGGGCCAGATACGCAGTATTTT
d_call: .
clone_size: .
v_call: TRBV5-1
j_call: TRBJ2-3

cdr3_aa: CAWGRQASGTEAFF
cdr3_nt: TGTGCCTGGGGGAGACAGGCTTCTGGCACTGAAGCTTTCTTT
d_call: .
clone_size: few
v_call: TRBV30
j_call: TRBJ1-1

cdr3_aa: CATQSEPNNQPQHF
cdr3_nt: TGTGCCACCCAGTCAGAGCCTAACAATCAGCCCCAGCATTTT
d_call: .
clone_size: .
v_call: TRBV7-2
j_call: TRBJ1-5

cdr3_aa: CASSQVPGKAFF
cdr3_nt: TGTGCCAGCAGCCAAGTTCCGGGAAAAGCTTTCTTT
d_call: .
clone_size: .
v_call: TRBV14
j_call: TRBJ1-1

cdr3_aa: CASSDGQGGPHSNQPQHF
cdr3_nt: TGTGCCAGCTCAGATGGACAGGGGGGACCTCATAGCAATCAGCCCCAGCATTTT
d_call: TRBD1
clone_size: .
v_call: TRBV18
j_call: TRBJ1-5

cdr3_aa: CASSAPPAGINYEQYF
cdr3_nt: TGTGCCAGCAGCGCCCCCCCAGCGGGAATTAACTACGAGCAGTACTTC
d_call: TRBD2
clone_size: .
v_call: TRBV7-6
j_call: TRBJ2-7

cdr3_aa: CASSLTPANNEQFF
cdr3_nt: TGCGCCAGCAGCCTAACGCCAGCCAACAATGAGCAGTTCTTC
d_call: .
clone_size: .
v_call: TRBV5-1
j_call: TRBJ2-1

cdr3_aa: CASSKKGKVRNTEAFF
cdr3_nt: TGTGCCAGCAGCAAAAAGGGAAAGGTGAGGAACACTGAAGCTTTCTTT
d_call: .
clone_size: .
v_call: TRBV21-1
j_call: TRBJ1-1

cdr3_aa: CASSLANSGNYEQYF
cdr3_nt: TGTGCCAGCAGCTTAGCGAACTCAGGAAACTACGAGCAGTACTTC
d_call: .
clone_size: .
v_call: TRBV7-6
j_call: TRBJ2-7

cdr3_aa: CASSLAAQRAQYF
cdr3_nt: TGTGCCAGCAGCCTAGCGGCCCAACGAGCCCAGTACTTC
d_call: TRBD2
clone_size: .
v_call: TRBV5-4
j_call: TRBJ2-5

cdr3_aa: CASSSGTEKLFF
cdr3_nt: TGCGCCAGCAGCTCCGGGACAGAAAAACTGTTTTTT
d_call: .
clone_size: .
v_call: TRBV5-1
j_call: TRBJ1-4

cdr3_aa: CASRSGAVPSNYGYTF
cdr3_nt: TGTGCCAGCAGGTCCGGGGCCGTCCCTTCTAACTATGGCTACACCTTC
d_call: .
clone_size: .
v_call: TRBV2
j_call: TRBJ1-2

cdr3_aa: CASTQGGTQYF
cdr3_nt: TGTGCCAGCACCCAGGGGGGGACCCAGTACTTC
d_call: .
clone_size: few
v_call: TRBV2
j_call: TRBJ2-5

cdr3_aa: CAWSVNWRNTIYF
cdr3_nt: TGTGCCTGGAGTGTAAACTGGAGAAACACCATATATTTT
d_call: .
clone_size: .
v_call: TRBV30
j_call: TRBJ1-3

cdr3_aa: CASSRRRGSYNSPLHF
cdr3_nt: TGTGCCAGCAGCCGCCGTAGGGGCAGTTATAATTCACCCCTCCACTTT
d_call: .
clone_size: .
v_call: TRBV5-6
j_call: TRBJ1-6

cdr3_aa: CATIPGTGPDTQYF
cdr3_nt: TGTGCCACCATTCCCGGGACAGGGCCAGATACGCAGTATTTT
d_call: TRBD1
clone_size: .
v_call: TRBV28
j_call: TRBJ2-3

cdr3_aa: CASSSQGNNSPLHF
cdr3_nt: TGTGCCAGCAGCTCACAGGGGAACAATTCACCCCTCCACTTT
d_call: TRBD1
clone_size: .
v_call: TRBV5-4
j_call: TRBJ1-6

cdr3_aa: CASSSTGVLGSPLHF
cdr3_nt: TGTGCCAGCAGCTCAACAGGGGTCCTAGGGTCACCCCTCCACTTT
d_call: TRBD1
clone_size: .
v_call: TRBV7-2
j_call: TRBJ1-6

cdr3_aa: CASSYEGRWGSPLHF
cdr3_nt: TGTGCCAGCAGTTACGAAGGCCGTTGGGGTTCACCCCTCCACTTT
d_call: .
clone_size: .
v_call: TRBV6-5
j_call: TRBJ1-6

cdr3_aa: CASSLEWGAPSLGNTIYF
cdr3_nt: TGTGCCAGCAGCTTAGAGTGGGGAGCACCCTCTCTGGGAAACACCATATATTTT
d_call: .
clone_size: .
v_call: TRBV11-2
j_call: TRBJ1-3

cdr3_aa: CAISVGQGAQETQYF
cdr3_nt: TGTGCCATCAGTGTTGGACAGGGGGCCCAAGAGACCCAGTACTTC
d_call: TRBD1
clone_size: .
v_call: TRBV10-3
j_call: TRBJ2-5

cdr3_aa: CASNSRPSLKDQPQHF
cdr3_nt: TGTGCCAGTAACTCAAGACCTTCTTTGAAAGATCAGCCCCAGCATTTT
d_call: .
clone_size: .
v_call: TRBV19
j_call: TRBJ1-5

cdr3_aa: CASSFGGASSGNTIYF
cdr3_nt: TGTGCCAGCAGCTTCGGGGGGGCCTCCTCTGGAAACACCATATATTTT
d_call: .
clone_size: .
v_call: TRBV5-4
j_call: TRBJ1-3

cdr3_aa: CASRDRGGGNQPQHF
cdr3_nt: TGTGCCAGCCGTGACAGGGGAGGGGGCAATCAGCCCCAGCATTTT
d_call: TRBD1
clone_size: .
v_call: TRBV27
j_call: TRBJ1-5

cdr3_aa: CASSVQTGGIAGNTIYF
cdr3_nt: TGTGCCAGCAGCGTCCAGACTGGGGGGATCGCTGGAAACACCATATATTTT
d_call: .
clone_size: .
v_call: TRBV7-2
j_call: TRBJ1-3

cdr3_aa: CASRAGRPTDTQYF
cdr3_nt: TGTGCCAGCAGGGCCGGTAGGCCAACTGATACGCAGTATTTT
d_call: .
clone_size: .
v_call: TRBV6-6
j_call: TRBJ2-3

cdr3_aa: CASSSNRGRYEQYF
cdr3_nt: TGTGCCAGCAGCTCGAACAGAGGGAGGTACGAGCAGTACTTC
d_call: .
clone_size: large
v_call: TRBV7-8
j_call: TRBJ2-7

cdr3_aa: CSALTTRSSYEQYF
cdr3_nt: TGCAGCGCCCTGACCACACGGAGCTCCTACGAGCAGTACTTC
d_call: .
clone_size: .
v_call: TRBV29-1
j_call: TRBJ2-7

cdr3_aa: CASSYGASNEQFF
cdr3_nt: TGTGCCAGCAGTTACGGGGCGAGTAATGAGCAGTTCTTC
d_call: .
clone_size: .
v_call: TRBV6-5
j_call: TRBJ2-1

cdr3_aa: CASSLFEGNTQYF
cdr3_nt: TGCGCCAGCAGCTTGTTCGAGGGCAACACGCAGTATTTT
d_call: .
clone_size: .
v_call: TRBV5-1
j_call: TRBJ2-3

cdr3_aa: CASRQDGISGANVLTF
cdr3_nt: TGCGCCAGCAGACAAGACGGTATATCTGGGGCCAACGTCCTGACTTTC
d_call: .
clone_size: once
v_call: TRBV5-1
j_call: TRBJ2-6

cdr3_aa: CASRSGGKNIQYF
cdr3_nt: TGTGCCAGCAGATCTGGGGGCAAAAACATTCAGTACTTC
d_call: .
clone_size: once
v_call: TRBV28
j_call: TRBJ2-4